This entry lists 31 T cell receptor beta chains sequenced from one sample in a study of blood T cell repertoires in COVID-19. The protocol was immunoSEQ multiplex PCR, while the TCRdb copy is restricted to in-frame clones and leaves out a portion. The sample lists 200,000 to 300,000 clones, 81% occurring once. Material: peripheral blood. These receptor sequences come from a woman aged 80 or older with COVID-19, enrolled during active disease.

The rearrangement joins TRBV30 to TRBJ1-2, with D possibly matching TRBD1 (6 bases). The CDR3 length is 14 residues. Germline V CDR1 and CDR2: GTSNPN, SVGIG (reference sequence). Trimming took off 3 bases at V and 2 bases at J, with 13 bases between the two ends. The CDR3 DNA reads TGTGCCTGGAGCCGGGGACACTTGAACTATGGCTACACCTTC. Encoded protein: CAWSRGHLNYGYTF.

V usage is TRBV5-6 and J usage is TRBJ1-2, with a possible D match to TRBD1 (6 bases). The V gene lost 5 bases and the J gene lost 6 bases, with 17 bases spanning the gap. This CDR3 has 14 residues. CDR1 and CDR2 (germline): SGHDT, YYEEEE. CDR3 DNA: TGTGCCAGCAGGGCCTCCCACAGGGCTGATGGCTACACCTTC. Amino acids: CASRASHRADGYTF.

This clone was seen just once. This sequence joins TRBV5-6 and TRBJ1-1, with 10 bases identical to TRBD1. In germline, CDR1 is SGHDT, CDR2 YYEEEE. CDR3 length: 14 residues. V gave up 4 bases and J gave up 7 bases; unmatched junction bases: 7. This chain's CDR3 is CASSQTGGAFEAFF. For the CDR3, the DNA is TGTGCCAGCAGCCAGACAGGGGGCGCGTTTGAAGCTTTCTTT.

The V gene is TRBV5-4, the J gene TRBJ2-7; 8 bases match TRBD1. The CDR3 has 16 amino acids. Germline V gene data show CDR1 as SGHNT and CDR2 as YYREEE (reference sequence). J lost 3 bases, V lost 4 bases, and 12 bases had no gene match. The CDR3 DNA is TGTGCCAGCAGCCCAGGGGGCGCTTCAGGGTTCTACGAGCAGTACTTC. Translation: CASSPGGASGFYEQYF.

The chain carries TRBV4-1 and TRBJ2-7; D remains ambiguous. The CDR3 runs to 13 residues. Trimming took 0 bases from V and 3 from J, leaving 6 bases between them. CDR1 and CDR2 from the germline V gene are MGHRA and YSYEKL. CDR3 sequence: CASSQDWSYEQYF. The CDR3 DNA reads TGCGCCAGCAGCCAAGACTGGAGCTACGAGCAGTACTTC.

This clone was observed a few times. J is TRBJ2-6 and V is TRBV9; 9 bases match TRBD1. The germline V gene has CDR1 SGDLS and CDR2 YYNGEE. J was trimmed by 0 bases and V by 6 bases; bases with no gene match: 10. The CDR3 is 18 amino acids. The chain's CDR3 is CASTRGTGTSSGANVLTF. DNA for the CDR3: TGTGCCAGCACTCGAGGGACAGGGACAAGCTCTGGGGCCAACGTCCTGACTTTC.

The chain has TRBV6-6 and TRBJ1-3; D is ambiguous. This CDR3 comprises 13 residues. The V end lost 4 bases, the J end lost 0 bases, and 4 bases lay between the germline ends. Germline lookup yields CDR1 MNHNY and CDR2 SVGAGI (reference sequence). CDR3 nucleotide sequence: TGTGCCAGCAGTTCTCTCTCTGGAAACACCATATATTTT. It codes for CASSSLSGNTIYF.

V usage is TRBV18 and J usage is TRBJ2-1, with D possibly matching TRBD1 (6 bases). This CDR3 has 14 amino acids. Germline CDR1 reads KGHSH; CDR2 reads LQKENI. V lost 3 bases to trimming and J lost 2 bases, with 8 bases between them. The CDR3: CASSPRTAYNEQFF. The CDR3 DNA sequence: TGTGCCAGCTCACCTCGGACAGCCTACAATGAGCAGTTCTTC.

This chain uses TRBV30 with TRBJ1-5; 7 nucleotides line up with TRBD1. This CDR3 is 14 amino acids long. The J segment lost 11 bases and the V segment lost 2 bases, leaving 12 bases of the junction unmatched. CDR1 is GTSNPN, CDR2 SVGIG, per germline (reference sequence). CDR3 sequence reads: CAWSLGTVSLAQHF. As DNA, the CDR3 is TGTGCCTGGAGTCTCGGGACAGTGAGTTTGGCCCAGCATTTT. The full variable domain, rest sourced from reference TRBV30 and TRBJ1-5, is SQTIHQWPATLVQPVGSPLSLECTVEGTSNPNLYWYRQAAGRGLQLLFYSVGIGQISSEVPQNLSASRPQDRQFILSSKKLLLSDSGFYLCAWSLGTVSLAQHFGDGTRLSIL.

Concerning this clone: Other DNA sequences in the same sample also yield this CDR3. This chain uses TRBV9 with TRBJ2-5, with 11 bases fitting TRBD2. The CDR3 length is 19 residues. V was pared by 0 bases and J by 5 bases, with 15 bases of the junction left unmatched. Germline CDR1 reads SGDLS; CDR2 reads YYNGEE. This chain's CDR3 is CASSVGIGLAGGGGETQYF. In DNA form, the CDR3 reads TGTGCCAGCAGCGTAGGAATTGGATTAGCGGGGGGGGGAGGGGAGACCCAGTACTTC.

The DNA for the CDR3 is TGTGCCAGCCTTCCGGGCGGGGGTCGGAAAGATGAAGCTTTCTTT. Amino acids: CASLPGGGRKDEAFF. The gene calls are TRBV6-5 and TRBJ1-1, with D possibly matching TRBD1 (5 bases). Germline V gene sequence: CDR1 MNHEY, CDR2 SVGAGI. The CDR3 has 15 amino acids. Trimming shortened V by 8 bases and J by 7 bases, and 23 bases separated the two germline ends.

The rearrangement joins TRBV5-1 to TRBJ1-2; 9 bases are a match to TRBD1. After removal of 2 bases from V and 2 bases from J, the junction contained 1 base not matched to a gene. Germline V lookup: CDR1 SGHRS, CDR2 YFSETQ. The CDR3 contains 14 residues. CDR3 DNA: TGCGCCAGCAGCTTAGGGACAGGGAACTATGGCTACACCTTC. It translates to CASSLGTGNYGYTF.

This clone was observed a handful of times. This chain links TRBV18 with TRBJ1-2, with unresolved D. Germline lookup yields CDR1 KGHSH and CDR2 LQKENI. V was cut by 3 bases and J by 2 bases, with 7 bases left in between. The CDR3 consists of 13 residues. CDR3 sequence: CASSPALNYGYTF. As DNA, the CDR3 is TGTGCCAGCTCACCCGCACTGAACTATGGCTACACCTTC.

V gene TRBV11-3 combines with J gene TRBJ2-1; 7 positions agree with TRBD2. The V gene's germline CDR1 is SGHNT and CDR2 YENEEA. The CDR3 has 17 amino acids. V shed 1 base and J 0 bases; nucleotides not matched to a gene: 6. For the CDR3, the DNA is TGTGCCAGCAGCTTAGCTAGCGGTCAGAGCTCCTACAATGAGCAGTTCTTC. Encoded protein: CASSLASGQSSYNEQFF.

The genes are TRBV18 and TRBJ2-2, with D perhaps TRBD1 (5 bases). There are 18 residues in the CDR3. Germline CDR1 KGHSH, CDR2 LQKENI. Trimming left V 4 bases short and J 0 bases short, with 18 bases between. CDR3 DNA sequence: TGTGCCAGCTCACAAAGAGGCCAGGGCGGATCGAACACCGGGGAGCTGTTTTTT. Encoded protein: CASSQRGQGGSNTGELFF. The whole variable domain, remainder taken from reference TRBV18 and TRBJ2-2, is NAGVMQNPRHLVRRRGQEARLRCSPMKGHSHVYWYRQLPEEGLKFMVYLQKENIIDESGMPKERFSAEFPKEGPSILRIQQVVRGDSAAYFCASSQRGQGGSNTGELFFGEGSRLTVL.

V usage is TRBV28 and J usage is TRBJ1-6; no definite D call. Germline values: CDR1 MDHEN, CDR2 SYDVKM. The CDR3 is 18 residues long. V gave up 1 base and J gave up 10 bases, with 23 bases separating them. DNA for the CDR3: TGTGCCAGCAGTTTATTAAGCAAATCCGGGGTCGGAGGGTCACCCCTCCACTTT. As protein: CASSLLSKSGVGGSPLHF.

On this clone: This CDR3 is also generated by other DNA sequences in the sample. This chain's CDR3 is CASSSQGGGQPQHF. The CDR3 DNA reads TGTGCCAGCAGTTCACAGGGTGGTGGTCAGCCCCAGCATTTT. The chain has TRBV27 and TRBJ1-5, with TRBD1 as a possible D gene (6 bases). Germline loops: CDR1 MNHEY, CDR2 SMNVEV (reference sequence). The CDR3 contains 14 residues. Trimming stripped 4 bases from V and 6 bases from J, with 13 bases between.

The chain carries TRBV30 and TRBJ1-5; no clear D gene. Per the germline V gene, CDR1 is GTSNPN and CDR2 is SVGIG (reference sequence). CDR3 length: 16 amino acids. The V end lost 1 base, the J end lost 2 bases, and 15 bases lay between the germline ends. In DNA form, the CDR3 reads TGTGCCTGGAGTGATGGGGAAATCGGGGGCAATCAGCCCCAGCATTTT. Encoded protein: CAWSDGEIGGNQPQHF.

This chain joins TRBV30 and TRBJ1-4; D is possibly TRBD1 (5 bases). The CDR3 is made up of 13 amino acids. The V and J ends lost 2 bases and 14 bases respectively, with 18 bases between them. Germline loops: CDR1 GTSNPN, CDR2 SVGIG (reference sequence). The CDR3 sequence: CAWSSSRGSSLFF. CDR3 sequence (DNA): TGTGCCTGGAGTTCCTCTCGGGGGTCAAGTCTGTTTTTT.

The J gene is TRBJ2-5, the V gene TRBV7-2, with 7 bases aligning to TRBD1. Germline assignment: CDR1 SGHTA and CDR2 FQGNSA. V was pared by 4 bases and J by 2 bases, with 7 bases of the junction left unmatched. The CDR3 is 15 amino acids. The CDR3: CASSSWDSPQETQYF. The CDR3 bases are TGTGCCAGCAGCTCCTGGGACAGCCCACAAGAGACCCAGTACTTC.

The rearrangement joins TRBV5-6 to TRBJ1-1; D unresolved. The CDR3 has 13 residues. Germline CDR1 SGHDT, CDR2 YYEEEE. V was trimmed by 4 bases and J by 6 bases, leaving 13 bases between them. The CDR3 sequence is CASSPERAPEAFF. CDR3 sequence (DNA): TGTGCCAGCAGCCCCGAGAGGGCCCCTGAAGCTTTCTTT.

CDR3 sequence reads: CASSAWGQGQETQYF. The CDR3 DNA reads as TGTGCCAGCAGTGCTTGGGGACAGGGTCAAGAGACCCAGTACTTC. V gene TRBV6-2 or TRBV6-3 combines with J gene TRBJ2-5; 9 bases agree with TRBD1. The CDR3 totals 15 residues. Germline V lookup: CDR1 MNHEY, CDR2 SVGEGT. With 5 bases clipped from V and 2 bases from J, the junction kept 6 bases outside the gene matches.

This chain connects TRBV24-1 to TRBJ2-1; 10 bases fit TRBD2. V shed 2 bases and J 4 bases; nucleotides not matched to a gene: 10. From germline, CDR1 is KGHDR and CDR2 SFDVKD. This CDR3 is built from 18 residues. This CDR3 reads CATSDSLAGVGGYNEQFF. CDR3 bases: TGTGCCACCAGTGATTCGCTAGCGGGAGTAGGGGGTTACAATGAGCAGTTCTTC.

This clone has a single count. This chain links TRBV3-1 (or the pseudogene TRBV3-2) with TRBJ1-6, with D possibly being TRBD1 (5 bases). The germline CDR1 and CDR2 sequences are LGHDT and YNNKEL (reference sequence). V lost 2 bases and J 6 bases, leaving 5 bases between the germline ends. CDR3 length equals 13 residues. The CDR3 loop reads CASSQQGNSPLHF. The CDR3 DNA sequence: TGTGCCAGCAGCCAACAGGGTAATTCACCCCTCCACTTT.

This chain links TRBV15 with TRBJ2-1, with 11 bases lining up with TRBD2. The CDR3 covers 17 residues. J lost 6 bases, V lost 5 bases, and 12 bases had no gene match. Looked up from germline, CDR1 is LNHNV and CDR2 is YYDKDF (reference sequence). In DNA form, the CDR3 reads TGTGCCACCAGCTCTCCCTTGGGTCTAGCGGGAGGCAATGAGCAGTTCTTC. Amino acid sequence: CATSSPLGLAGGNEQFF.

The chain joins TRBV5-1 to TRBJ2-2; perhaps TRBD2 as D (5 bases). The V gene's germline CDR1 is SGHRS and CDR2 YFSETQ. The CDR3 contains 14 residues. Between the trimmed V and J ends, which lost 4 bases and 6 bases, there was a span of 13 bases. CDR3 sequence reads: CASSLNGDAGELFF. CDR3 bases: TGCGCCAGCAGCCTGAACGGGGATGCCGGGGAGCTGTTTTTT. The whole variable domain, remainder taken from reference TRBV5-1 and TRBJ2-2, is KAGVTQTPRYLIKTRGQQVTLSCSPISGHRSVSWYQQTPGQGLQFLFEYFSETQRNKGNFPGRFSGRQFSNSRSEMNVSTLELGDSALYLCASSLNGDAGELFFGEGSRLTVL.

The chain carries TRBV5-1 and TRBJ1-3; TRBD1 matches at 7 bases. Trimming removed 4 bases from V and 3 bases from J; junction bases left unmatched: 7. This CDR3 contains 15 residues. CDR1 is SGHRS and CDR2 is YFSETQ in the germline V gene. CDR3 coding DNA: TGCGCCAGCAGCGCGGGACAGAACCTTGGAAACACCATATATTTT. Translated: CASSAGQNLGNTIYF.

CDR3 sequence: CASAGGFPVDSSSGANVLTF. CDR3 bases: TGTGCCAGCGCGGGGGGATTCCCTGTGGACAGTAGCTCTGGGGCCAACGTCCTGACTTTC. This chain uses TRBV6-7 with TRBJ2-6; 8 positions match TRBD2. TRBV6-7 is an ORF, with its function uncertain. CDR3 size: 20 residues. The V gene end was trimmed by 8 bases and the J gene end by 0 bases; junction bases not matched to a gene: 18.

This sequence joins TRBV18 and TRBJ1-6; possible D gene TRBD1, 6 bases. The germline V gene has CDR1 KGHSH and CDR2 LQKENI. Trimming took 6 bases from V and 7 from J, leaving 13 bases between them. The CDR3 consists of 14 residues. The CDR3: CASSLQGGNSPLHF. The CDR3 DNA reads as TGTGCCAGCTCTCTACAGGGCGGGAATTCACCCCTCCACTTT.

This chain joins TRBV6-2 or TRBV6-3 and TRBJ2-7; D is possibly TRBD1 (6 bases). The CDR3 runs 13 residues. Per the germline V gene, CDR1 is MNHEY and CDR2 is SVGEGT. Trimming pared 1 base from V and 4 bases from J, leaving 8 bases between. The CDR3 region has the DNA TGTGCCAGCAGTTACTACAGGGCTTACGAGCAGTACTTC. The encoded protein is CASSYYRAYEQYF.

The gene calls are TRBV5-1 and TRBJ2-5; D is possibly TRBD1 (6 bases). Trimming pared 0 bases from V and 5 bases from J, leaving 17 bases between. The CDR3 length is 16 residues. Germline loops: CDR1 SGHRS, CDR2 YFSETQ. In nucleotides, the CDR3 is TGCGCCAGCAGCTTGGCATTGCGGCAGGGGTCGGAGACCCAGTACTTC. It specifies CASSLALRQGSETQYF.